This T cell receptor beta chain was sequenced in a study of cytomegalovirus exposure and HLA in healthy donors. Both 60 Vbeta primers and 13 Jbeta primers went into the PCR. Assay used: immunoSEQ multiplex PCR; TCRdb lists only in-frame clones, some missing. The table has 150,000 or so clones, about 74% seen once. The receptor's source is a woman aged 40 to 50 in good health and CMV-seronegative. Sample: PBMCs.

The CDR3 here is CASSYSSDTQYF. The CDR3, as DNA: TGTGCCAGCAGTTACTCGAGCGATACGCAGTATTTT. The chain joins TRBV6-5 to TRBJ2-3; D unclear. CDR1 and CDR2 from the germline V gene are MNHEY and SVGAGI. The CDR3 runs 12 residues. The V gene lost 0 bases and the J gene lost 6 bases, with 4 bases spanning the gap.